The rows below give T cell receptor beta chains drawn from one sample of a study of cytomegalovirus exposure and HLA in healthy donors. The data were produced by immunoSEQ multiplex PCR, yet TCRdb's version contains in-frame clones alone and is incomplete. The repertoire holds tens of thousands of clones, with more than 70% as singletons. Sequencing was performed on PBMCs. The receptor source for this set is a woman in her late teens or twenties in good health and CMV-seropositive. Each CDR3 is given with its conserved first and last residue. The D gene is left open where the match is weak. The size field is filled for only some rows; it gives once, few, many or a size class.

D gene	clone size	V gene	J gene	CDR3 DNA	CDR3 protein
.	.	TRBV6-6	TRBJ2-1	TGTGCCAGCAGTCCGGGGACAAACAATGAGCAGTTCTTC	CASSPGTNNEQFF
TRBD2	.	TRBV4-2	TRBJ2-7	TGTGCCAGCAGCCAAGGGACCAGCGGGGGGACCTACGAGCAGTACTTC	CASSQGTSGGTYEQYF
.	.	TRBV5-1	TRBJ1-3	TGCGCCAGCAGCTTGGAGTCAGGGGTCGGTGGAAACACCATATATTTT	CASSLESGVGGNTIYF
.	.	TRBV7-8	TRBJ1-4	TGTGCCAGCAGCTTAGGAGTTGTTGCTTCGGGTGAAAAACTGTTTTTT	CASSLGVVASGEKLFF
.	few	TRBV5-4	TRBJ2-5	TGTGCCAGCAGCTCCCAGACATATCAAGAGACCCAGTACTTC	CASSSQTYQETQYF
TRBD1	.	TRBV30	TRBJ2-7	TGTGCCTGGAGTGTCAGGCTCTGGGACAGGCAGTACTTC	CAWSVRLWDRQYF
TRBD1	.	TRBV6-5	TRBJ1-3	TGTGCCAGCAGTTTTACAACAGGGGTTGGAAACACCATATATTTT	CASSFTTGVGNTIYF
TRBD1	.	TRBV5-1	TRBJ1-1	TGCGCCAGCAGCTTGGGGACAGGGGAGAACACTGAAGCTTTCTTT	CASSLGTGENTEAFF
.	.	TRBV4-1	TRBJ2-7	TGCGCCAGCAGCCCTCCCCGGAGTTCCTACGAGCAGTACTTC	CASSPPRSSYEQYF
TRBD1	.	TRBV9	TRBJ1-6	TGTGCCAGCAGCGCCGGGACAGGCCCCAATTCACCCCTCCACTTT	CASSAGTGPNSPLHF
TRBD1	.	TRBV5-4	TRBJ1-2	TGTGCCAGCAGCCCTACACCCGGGACAGCTAACTATGGCTACACCTTC	CASSPTPGTANYGYTF
.	once	TRBV28	TRBJ2-5	TGTGCCAGCAGTTTAGCCCTCACTGGAACGGGGGAACGAGAGACCCAGTACTTC	CASSLALTGTGERETQYF
.	.	TRBV7-9	TRBJ2-2	TGTGCCAGCAGTTTTAGTAAGAACACCGGGGAGCTGTTTTTT	CASSFSKNTGELFF
.	.	TRBV10-2	TRBJ2-7	TGCGCCAGCAGTGACACCCTGAGCTCCTACGAGCAGTACTTC	CASSDTLSSYEQYF
TRBD1	.	TRBV14	TRBJ1-2	TGTGCCAGCAGCCCCCTAGGACAGGAATCCCTTCGAGACGGTGGCTACACCTTC	CASSPLGQESLRDGGYTF
.	few	TRBV27	TRBJ2-7	TGTGCCAGCAGTGTCCGAGGGGGCTCCTACGAGCAGTACTTC	CASSVRGGSYEQYF
.	.	TRBV19	TRBJ1-6	TGTGCCTCCAGGGGAGGGACGTACAATTCACCCCTCCACTTT	CASRGGTYNSPLHF
TRBD1	.	TRBV11-2	TRBJ1-2	TGTGCCAGCAGCCCAGGGGGCGGGGTAGACTATGGCTACACCTTC	CASSPGGGVDYGYTF
.	.	TRBV15	TRBJ1-5	TGTGCCACCAGCAGAGCCTGGACAAGAGATCAGCCCCAGCATTTT	CATSRAWTRDQPQHF
TRBD1	few	TRBV19	TRBJ1-6	TGTGCCAGTAGTCGGGACAGGGAGTACTCACCCCTCCACTTT	CASSRDREYSPLHF
.	.	TRBV7-9	TRBJ1-2	TGTGCCAGCAGCAGAGGGACAACCACTAACTATGGCTACACCTTC	CASSRGTTTNYGYTF
TRBD1	.	TRBV19	TRBJ1-5	TGTGCCAGTAGTATTGGGGGACAGTCCCCCCAGCCCCAGCATTTT	CASSIGGQSPQPQHF
.	.	TRBV7-2	TRBJ1-1	TGTGCCAGCAGCCCAGGACAGAACACTGAAGCTTTCTTT	CASSPGQNTEAFF
.	once	TRBV10-3	TRBJ1-4	TGTGCCATCAGTGAGTCATGGTCAGGCACGAATGAAAAACTGTTTTTT	CAISESWSGTNEKLFF
.	.	TRBV19	TRBJ2-2	TGTGCCAGCACCCGGGAGTGGGGGGATCGGACCGGGGAGCTGTTTTTT	CASTREWGDRTGELFF
TRBD1	.	TRBV29-1	TRBJ2-3	TGCAGCGTTGAAGAAGTTTCGGGACAGAGCACAGATACGCAGTATTTT	CSVEEVSGQSTDTQYF
.	.	TRBV2	TRBJ1-4	TGTGCCAGCAGTGTATCGACAGAAAAACTGTTTTTT	CASSVSTEKLFF
TRBD2	.	TRBV5-1	TRBJ2-3	TGCGCCAGCAGCTTGGTAGCGGGGGGCACAGATACGCAGTATTTT	CASSLVAGGTDTQYF
TRBD1	.	TRBV19	TRBJ1-5	TGTGCCAGTAGTCTTTCGGGGACAGCATATAGCAATCAGCCCCAGCATTTT	CASSLSGTAYSNQPQHF
TRBD1	.	TRBV4-2	TRBJ1-2	TGTGCCAGCAGCCATGCACCGGGACAGGGGGCACCGACCTCCTATGGCTACACCTTC	CASSHAPGQGAPTSYGYTF
.	.	TRBV27	TRBJ1-2	TGTGCCAGCAGTTTATGGGGAGGGGTCGCCACCTATGGCTACACCTTC	CASSLWGGVATYGYTF
.	.	TRBV13	TRBJ1-2	TGTGCCAGCAGCTTAGGACAGGGAATCGGTAACTATGGCTACACCTTC	CASSLGQGIGNYGYTF
TRBD1	.	TRBV7-2	TRBJ2-7	TGTGCCAGCAGCTTGGGACAGGGGACCTACGAGCAGTACTTC	CASSLGQGTYEQYF
.	.	TRBV6-5	TRBJ2-7	TGTGCCAGCAGCTTAGCGGGACAGTCCTACGAGCAGTACTTC	CASSLAGQSYEQYF
.	.	TRBV5-1	TRBJ1-5	TGCGCCAGCAGCTTGGGAGGGCAGAATCAGCCCCAGCATTTT	CASSLGGQNQPQHF
.	.	TRBV28	TRBJ1-1	TGTGCCAGCAGTTCAGTGAACACTGAAGCTTTCTTT	CASSSVNTEAFF
.	.	TRBV5-1	TRBJ2-3	TGCGCCAGCAGCTTAGGAGGCAGGGACTCAGATACGCAGTATTTT	CASSLGGRDSDTQYF
.	.	TRBV18	TRBJ2-6	TGTGCCAGCTCACCACCTGGAGGCCTCGCTGGGGCCAACGTCCTGACTTTC	CASSPPGGLAGANVLTF
TRBD1	.	TRBV13	TRBJ2-5	TGTGCCAGCAGCTCAAGGGCCCAGGGGGCCGATGAGACCCAGTACTTC	CASSSRAQGADETQYF
TRBD1	.	TRBV19	TRBJ1-5	TGTGCCAGTAGTTTCCGGGACAGAGATAGCAATCAGCCCCAGCATTTT	CASSFRDRDSNQPQHF
.	.	TRBV20-1	TRBJ2-5	TGCAGTGCTAGCGAAGAGACCCAGTACTTC	CSASEETQYF
TRBD1	.	TRBV5-6	TRBJ1-4	TGTGCCAGCAGCTGGGTTCAGGGGGTGAATTTGGGGAATGAAAAACTGTTTTTT	CASSWVQGVNLGNEKLFF
.	.	TRBV2	TRBJ1-2	TGTGCCAGCATCGGGGGGTCCGGCTACACCTTC	CASIGGSGYTF